This T cell receptor beta chain was identified during a study of blood T cells in healthy people across ages. Next came a second PCR, run for about 7 to 11 cycles, which used a sample-barcoded 5' primer along with a J-beta primer mix. TCRdb reprocessed the 5' RACE reads with MiXCR, giving one entry per CDR3 protein. The table has hundreds of thousands of distinct CDR3 sequences, about 32% seen once. Sequencing was done on a sample of blood. The receptor was isolated from a woman aged 80 or older in good health.

The chain's CDR3 is CASSLALAGTEAFF. The CDR3 nucleotides read TGTGCCAGCAGCTTAGCTCTCGCGGGCACTGAAGCTTTCTTT. The chain has TRBV7-8 and TRBJ1-1; no clear D. The CDR3 contains 14 residues. Germline V gene sequence: CDR1 SGHVS, CDR2 FQNEAQ. V was trimmed by 0 bases and J by 4 bases, leaving 9 bases between them.